Shown below are 2 T cell receptor beta chains from a single sample sequenced in a study of vaccination and CD4 T cells after COVID-19 (dated by TCRdb to between 2021 and 2022). The method behind the library was PCR. The data were produced on an Illumina iSeq 100. DNA from cultured CD4+ T cells underwent TCR sequencing with the Oncomine TCR Beta short-read assay at the Johns Hopkins FTIC core. TCRdb reprocessing: public reads trimmed at Q25 with fastp, clones called with MiXCR, in-frame beta chains kept. Merged by CDR3 protein, the rows form single entries marked with the most common genes and DNA. Recorded for this sample are 2,500 to 4,000 distinct CDR3 sequences; around 25% of them occurred a single time. Of the sample, under 25% is held by the ten largest clones. The treatment or condition label for this specimen denotes: 10-day PBMC culture with coronavirus spike peptide pools or control peptides (ViraFEST assay).

Their antigen targets remain unknown. Material: CD4+ T cells from blood, cultured in vitro, obtained after SARS-CoV-2 vaccination. The receptors were gathered from a human donor who had recovered from COVID-19.

This clonotype was counted between two and nine times. This chain links TRBV27 with TRBJ2-7, with 12 bases matching TRBD2. CDR3 length: 18 amino acids. Trimming took 3 bases from V and 1 from J; bases not matched to a gene: 10. Germline V gene data show CDR1 as MNHEY and CDR2 as SMNVEV (reference sequence). CDR3 sequence: CASSFNTYGTSGSYEQYF. CDR3 coding DNA: TGTGCCAGCAGTTTCAACACGTACGGGACTAGCGGGTCCTACGAGCAGTACTTC.

In its sample, this clonotype ranks as medium-sized. This chain uses TRBV5-4 with TRBJ2-7, with 9 bases fitting TRBD1. The germline CDR1 and CDR2 sequences are SGHNT and YYREEE (reference sequence). V lost 3 bases, J lost 6 bases, and 10 bases stayed unmatched. The CDR3 covers 15 residues. CDR3 nucleotide sequence: TGTGCCAGCAGCTCAACCGGGACAGGGCTCCCCGAGCAGTACTTC. It is translated as CASSSTGTGLPEQYF.